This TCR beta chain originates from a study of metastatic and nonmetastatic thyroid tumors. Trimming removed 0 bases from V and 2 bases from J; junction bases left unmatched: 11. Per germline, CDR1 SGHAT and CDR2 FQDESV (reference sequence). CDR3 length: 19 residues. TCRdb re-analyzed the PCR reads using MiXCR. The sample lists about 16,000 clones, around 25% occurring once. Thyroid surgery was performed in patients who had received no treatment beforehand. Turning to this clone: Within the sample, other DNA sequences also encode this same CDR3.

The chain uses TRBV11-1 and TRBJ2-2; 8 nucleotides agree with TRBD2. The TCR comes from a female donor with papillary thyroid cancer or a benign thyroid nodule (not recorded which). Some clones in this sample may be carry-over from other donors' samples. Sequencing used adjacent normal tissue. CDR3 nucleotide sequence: TGTGCCAGCAGCTTAGCGGGGACTAGTGGGATTCCTAACACCGGGGAGCTGTTTTTT. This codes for CASSLAGTSGIPNTGELFF.